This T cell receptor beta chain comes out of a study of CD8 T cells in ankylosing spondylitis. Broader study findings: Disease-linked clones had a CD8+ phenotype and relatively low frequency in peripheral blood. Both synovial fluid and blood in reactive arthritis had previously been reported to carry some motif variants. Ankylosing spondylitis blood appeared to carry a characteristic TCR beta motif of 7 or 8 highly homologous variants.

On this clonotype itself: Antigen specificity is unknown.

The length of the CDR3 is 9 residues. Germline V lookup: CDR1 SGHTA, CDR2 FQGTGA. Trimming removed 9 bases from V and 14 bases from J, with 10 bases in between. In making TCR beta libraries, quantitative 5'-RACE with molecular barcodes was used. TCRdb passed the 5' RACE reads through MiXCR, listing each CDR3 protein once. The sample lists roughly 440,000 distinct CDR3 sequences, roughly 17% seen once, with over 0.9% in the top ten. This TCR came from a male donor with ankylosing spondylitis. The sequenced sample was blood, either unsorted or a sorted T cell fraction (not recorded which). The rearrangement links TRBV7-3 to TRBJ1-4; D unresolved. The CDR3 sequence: CASPFGLFF. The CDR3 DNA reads TGTGCCAGTCCCTTTGGTCTGTTTTTT.